This paragraph covers one T cell receptor (beta chain) sequence. Its specificity is unknown. Trimming at V came to 9 bases and at J to 2 bases, leaving 3 bases not matched to a gene. The CDR3 consists of 12 residues. In germline, CDR1 is SNHLY, CDR2 FYNNEI. The sample belongs to a study of cytomegalovirus exposure and HLA in healthy donors. TCRdb's copy holds only in-frame clones and misses some; the assay was immunoSEQ multiplex PCR. Of roughly 57,000 clones listed, about 92% are singletons. Findings and limits, study-wide: Reportedly, diagnosis of cytomegalovirus status by the classifier showed high specificity and sensitivity. TCR beta chains numbering 164 were designated cytomegalovirus-associated. TCR clusters originating in the first cohort tended to co-occur in the 110 or so validation repertoires, according to a later analysis. Most sequenced TCRs were rare (though some public TCRs occurred in many donors).

The sequence came from a woman aged 18-29 years in good health and CMV-seropositive. V gene TRBV2 combines with J gene TRBJ2-7; 8 bases map to TRBD1. Sequencing was carried out using PBMCs. CDR3 protein: CASRDRTYEQYF. In DNA, the CDR3 is TGTGCCAGTCGGGACAGGACCTACGAGCAGTACTTC.